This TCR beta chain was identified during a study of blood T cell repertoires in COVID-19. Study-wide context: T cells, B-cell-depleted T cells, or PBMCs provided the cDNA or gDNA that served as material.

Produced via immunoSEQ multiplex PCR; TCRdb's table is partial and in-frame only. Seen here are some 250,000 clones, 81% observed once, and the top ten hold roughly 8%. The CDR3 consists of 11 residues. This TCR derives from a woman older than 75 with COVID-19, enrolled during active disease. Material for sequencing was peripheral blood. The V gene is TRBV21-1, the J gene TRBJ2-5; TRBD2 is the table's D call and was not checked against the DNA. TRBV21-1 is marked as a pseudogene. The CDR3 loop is CASTLGETQYF. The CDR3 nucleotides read TGTGCCAGCACACTCGGAGAGACCCAGTACTTC.